Listed below are T cell receptor beta chains from one sample, sequenced in a study of cytomegalovirus exposure and HLA in healthy donors. The data were produced by immunoSEQ multiplex PCR, yet TCRdb's version contains in-frame clones alone and is incomplete. The sample includes under 70,000 clones, 65% to 80% of them seen just once. Sequences were obtained from PBMCs. Source of these receptors: a man in his forties in good health and CMV-seropositive. Both conserved end residues are part of each CDR3. D genes are given only for firm matches. Clone size is stated in some rows and not others, as once, few, many or a class when expanded.

j_gene,d_gene,v_gene,abundance,CDR3aa,CDR3nt
TRBJ1-5,TRBD1,TRBV7-6,.,CASSLGTGPNQPQHF,TGTGCCAGCAGCCTCGGGACAGGCCCCAATCAGCCCCAGCATTTT
TRBJ2-7,TRBD2,TRBV7-6,.,CASSLAPISGGTYEQYF,TGTGCCAGCAGCTTAGCCCCTATTAGCGGGGGGACCTACGAGCAGTACTTC
TRBJ1-3,.,TRBV5-6,.,CASSLPSVGNTIYF,TGTGCCAGCAGCTTGCCTTCGGTTGGAAACACCATATATTTT
TRBJ2-7,TRBD1,TRBV6-1,few,CASSLGTAYEQYF,TGTGCCAGCAGTCTCGGGACAGCCTACGAGCAGTACTTC
TRBJ2-1,.,TRBV9,.,CASSVTGNEQFF,TGTGCCAGCAGCGTTACAGGGAATGAGCAGTTCTTC
TRBJ1-2,.,TRBV30,.,CAWRRANYGYTF,TGTGCCTGGAGGAGGGCGAACTATGGCTACACCTTC
TRBJ1-2,TRBD1,TRBV5-6,.,CASSSIGQGLWGGYTF,TGTGCCAGCAGCTCTATCGGACAGGGCCTTTGGGGTGGCTACACCTTC
TRBJ2-7,TRBD2,TRBV5-1,.,CASSTVSGVSYEQYF,TGCGCCAGCAGCACCGTTAGCGGGGTCTCCTACGAGCAGTACTTC
TRBJ1-1,.,TRBV29-1,.,CSVVPRAGATYTEAFF,TGCAGCGTTGTCCCCAGGGCGGGGGCTACGTACACTGAAGCTTTCTTT
TRBJ2-5,.,TRBV5-1,.,CASSLAVYAGEETQYF,TGCGCCAGCAGCTTGGCCGTATACGCAGGGGAAGAGACCCAGTACTTC
TRBJ2-7,.,TRBV30,few,CAWAQQDYLTYEQYF,TGTGCCTGGGCTCAGCAGGACTATCTCACCTACGAGCAGTACTTC
TRBJ1-1,TRBD1,TRBV7-8,.,CASSPGQVNTEAFF,TGTGCCAGCAGCCCCGGACAGGTGAACACTGAAGCTTTCTTT
TRBJ2-7,.,TRBV11-3,.,CASSPERISYEQYF,TGTGCCAGCAGCCCCGAGAGAATCTCCTACGAGCAGTACTTC
TRBJ1-4,.,TRBV7-2,.,CASSLDRTNEKLFF,TGTGCCAGCAGCTTAGACAGGACGAATGAAAAACTGTTTTTT
TRBJ1-5,.,TRBV10-1,.,CASSDQGMNQPQHF,TGCGCCAGCAGTGACCAGGGGATGAATCAGCCCCAGCATTTT
TRBJ2-5,TRBD2,TRBV5-4,once,CASSLGLAGETQYF,TGTGCCAGCAGCTTGGGACTAGCGGGGGAGACCCAGTACTTC
TRBJ2-7,TRBD1,TRBV7-8,.,CASSSTGDDYISSYEQYF,TGTGCCAGCAGCTCGACAGGGGACGACTATATTTCCTCCTACGAGCAGTACTTC
TRBJ1-2,TRBD1,TRBV6-1,.,CASSVTGGGYGYTF,TGTGCCAGCAGTGTGACAGGGGGCGGCTATGGCTACACCTTC
TRBJ2-3,.,TRBV7-9,.,CASSPGGGGDTQYF,TGTGCCAGCAGCCCCGGTGGTGGAGGTGATACGCAGTATTTT
TRBJ2-7,TRBD1,TRBV5-6,once,CASSWDRGRYEQYF,TGTGCCAGCAGCTGGGACAGGGGGCGTTACGAGCAGTACTTC
TRBJ1-2,.,TRBV7-3,.,CASSLSGGNYGYTF,TGTGCCAGCAGCCTATCCGGGGGAAACTATGGCTACACCTTC
TRBJ1-2,.,TRBV6-1,.,CASSVTENYGYTF,TGTGCCAGCAGTGTGACAGAGAACTATGGCTACACCTTC
TRBJ1-1,.,TRBV30,few,CAWSPYRGGFGTEAFF,TGTGCCTGGAGTCCATACAGAGGGGGATTTGGCACTGAAGCTTTCTTT
TRBJ2-1,TRBD2,TRBV6-1,.,CATQRGGLYEQFF,TGTGCCACCCAGCGGGGGGGACTCTATGAGCAGTTCTTC
TRBJ1-5,TRBD1,TRBV25-1,.,CASSRSGTGNQPQHF,TGTGCCAGCAGTAGATCCGGGACAGGGAATCAGCCCCAGCATTTT
TRBJ2-7,TRBD1,TRBV19,.,CASSLGTESYEQYF,TGTGCCAGTAGTTTGGGGACAGAATCCTACGAGCAGTACTTC
TRBJ1-1,.,TRBV4-3,.,CASSHGRGGYTEAFF,TGCGCCAGCAGCCATGGGCGGGGAGGTTACACTGAAGCTTTCTTT
TRBJ2-7,.,TRBV7-2,few,CASSLVGQGLTEQYF,TGTGCCAGCAGCTTAGTGGGACAAGGCCTCACCGAGCAGTACTTC